Included here is one T cell receptor (beta chain) sequence, with context. The data were obtained in a study of OX40 agonist ivuxolimab in advanced cancers. Here immunoSEQ multiplex PCR was the method, and the copy in TCRdb shows in-frame clones only, minus some. The data show about 89,000 clones, approximately 90% seen once. The germline V gene encodes CDR1 MDHEN and CDR2 SYDVKM. This CDR3 is 16 amino acids long. Trimming cost V 4 bases and J 2 bases, with 18 bases left between them. The chain recombines TRBV28 with TRBJ2-7; weak D call: TRBD2 (6 bases). The clonotype originates from an adult with an advanced solid tumor such as melanoma, head and neck, liver or kidney cancer. The sample was CD4+ or CD8+ T cells sorted from blood, taken in a trial of the OX40 agonist ivuxolimab. The CDR3 loop reads CASSSHASGTPYEQYF. CDR3 sequence (DNA): TGTGCCAGCAGTTCCCATGCGTCCGGGACTCCCTACGAGCAGTACTTC.